The 30 T cell receptor beta chains below all came from one sample that was sequenced in a study of cytomegalovirus exposure and HLA in healthy donors. In the PCR, 60 Vbeta and 13 Jbeta primers were used. Clones were sequenced by immunoSEQ multiplex PCR, and TCRdb holds only the in-frame ones, with some missing. In the table there are 200,000 or so clones, around 80% of which are singletons. Specimen: PBMCs. The source is a man in his forties in good health and CMV-seronegative.

This clone appeared once. The chain has TRBV7-3 and TRBJ2-3, with 10 bases lining up with TRBD1. V shed 5 bases, J shed 3 bases, and the junction held 14 bases outside the gene matches. From germline, CDR1 is SGHTA and CDR2 FQGTGA. The CDR3 loop spans 18 amino acids. CDR3 loop: CASSAPSGTGAQTDTQYF. CDR3 in DNA: TGTGCCAGCAGCGCCCCCTCCGGGACAGGGGCGCAGACAGATACGCAGTATTTT.

This chain connects TRBV7-6 to TRBJ2-7; 9 nucleotides align to TRBD2. The CDR3 is 16 amino acids. Germline V gene sequence: CDR1 SGHVS, CDR2 FNYEAQ. The V segment lost 5 bases and the J segment 3 bases; nucleotides outside the gene matches: 11. This chain's CDR3 is CASSILSGRTGYEQYF. The DNA for the CDR3 is TGTGCCAGCAGCATCCTTAGCGGGAGAACTGGCTACGAGCAGTACTTC.

The chain combines TRBV12-5 with TRBJ2-1, with TRBD2 matching 8 bases. Germline lookup yields CDR1 LGHNT and CDR2 FRNRAP. Trimming cost V 6 bases and J 2 bases; bases outside gene matches: 3. CDR3 size: 14 residues. The DNA of the CDR3 is TGTGCTAGTGGACTGACTAGCGCCTACAATGAGCAGTTCTTC. This gives the protein CASGLTSAYNEQFF.

The chain is built from TRBV27 and TRBJ1-6; TRBD1 agrees at 7 bases. The CDR3 sequence is 15 residues long. Looked up from germline, CDR1 is MNHEY and CDR2 is SMNVEV (reference sequence). V lost 5 bases and J lost 2; bases outside the gene matches: 3. CDR3 DNA: TGTGCCAGCAGTAGGACAGGAACCTATAATTCACCCCTCCACTTT. Protein: CASSRTGTYNSPLHF.

The chain is built from TRBV7-6 and TRBJ1-2; possibly TRBD1 for D (6 bases). Trimming took 1 base from V and 6 from J, leaving 9 bases between them. Per germline, CDR1 SGHVS and CDR2 FNYEAQ. The CDR3 extends over 13 amino acids. As DNA, the CDR3 is TGTGCCAGCAGCTTAGGGACAGTAGATGGCTACACCTTC. Encoded protein: CASSLGTVDGYTF.

This clone has only one observation. J is TRBJ2-3 and V is TRBV4-3; tentatively, D is TRBD2 (6 bases). Germline assignment: CDR1 LGHNA and CDR2 YSLEER. CDR3 length: 16 amino acids. V gave up 0 bases and J gave up 11 bases, with 21 bases separating them. CDR3 loop: CASSQDFPETGGEQYF. The CDR3 DNA follows: TGCGCCAGCAGCCAAGATTTCCCCGAGACCGGAGGGGAGCAGTATTTT.

The CDR3 loop reads CATAGGSNTEAFF. CDR3 sequence (DNA): TGTGCCACGGCGGGAGGCTCGAACACTGAAGCTTTCTTT. J is TRBJ1-1 and V is TRBV7-9; no definite D call. Germline-derived CDR1 and CDR2 are SEHNR and FQNEAQ (reference sequence). The V end lost 10 bases, the J end lost 1 base, and 13 bases lay between the germline ends. The CDR3 totals 13 residues.

This clone was observed once. The J gene is TRBJ1-2, the V gene TRBV29-1; perhaps TRBD1 as D (6 bases). Germline assignment: CDR1 SQVTM and CDR2 ANQGSEA. Trimming left V 0 bases short and J 4 bases short, with 18 bases between. This CDR3 has 16 amino acids. The CDR3 spells CSVEEIVGGQGYGYTF. The CDR3, as DNA: TGCAGCGTTGAAGAAATCGTGGGGGGGCAAGGCTATGGCTACACCTTC.

V is TRBV19 and J is TRBJ2-3; D not certain. CDR1 is LNHDA, CDR2 SQIVND, per germline (reference sequence). V was clipped by 5 bases and J by 5 bases, with 11 bases between them. This CDR3 has 13 amino acids. In DNA form, the CDR3 reads TGTGCCAGTAGTGACACGGCCAGAGATACGCAGTATTTT. The encoded protein is CASSDTARDTQYF.

The rearrangement links TRBV9 to TRBJ1-2; D unresolved. V lost 0 bases to trimming and J lost 2 bases, with 11 bases between them. The V gene's germline CDR1 is SGDLS and CDR2 YYNGEE. CDR3 length equals 15 residues. In nucleotides, the CDR3 is TGTGCCAGCAGCGTAGAATCGACAAGAAACTATGGCTACACCTTC. Its translation is CASSVESTRNYGYTF.

V and J are TRBV30 and TRBJ2-1; no clear D. Germline assignment: CDR1 GTSNPN and CDR2 SVGIG (reference sequence). V was trimmed by 0 bases and J by 8 bases, leaving 14 bases between them. The CDR3 spans 14 residues. CDR3 in DNA: TGTGCCTGGAGTGTTCTGGGCCGTGTGGATGAGCAGTTCTTC. This translates into CAWSVLGRVDEQFF.

The chain uses TRBV2 and TRBJ2-3; 8 bases are a match to TRBD2. The ends lost 8 bases at V and 5 bases at J; junction bases unmatched: 9. This CDR3 is 14 amino acids long. CDR1 is SNHLY and CDR2 is FYNNEI in the germline V gene. The CDR3 coding sequence is TGTGCCAGCGAGCGGGAGCCCCGGGTAGATACGCAGTATTTT. The encoded protein is CASEREPRVDTQYF.

This clone has more than one count but fewer than ten. This rearrangement joins TRBV7-2 to TRBJ2-1, with TRBD2 matching 11 bases. Germline V gene lookup returns CDR1 SGHTA and CDR2 FQGNSA. The CDR3 has 15 amino acids. After removal of 3 bases from V and 7 bases from J, the junction contained 5 bases not matched to a gene. The CDR3 protein is CASSFTSGRTNEQFF. The CDR3 bases are TGTGCCAGCAGCTTTACTAGCGGGAGAACTAATGAGCAGTTCTTC.

The chain combines TRBV5-1 with TRBJ1-2; D remains unclear. V was shortened by 3 bases and J by 2 bases, with 8 bases between the two germline ends. Germline CDR1 SGHRS, CDR2 YFSETQ. This CDR3 has 13 residues. In DNA form, the CDR3 reads TGCGCCAGCAGCTGGGGAGCGAACTATGGCTACACCTTC. Amino acid sequence: CASSWGANYGYTF. The full variable domain, completed using reference TRBV5-1 and TRBJ1-2, is KAGVTQTPRYLIKTRGQQVTLSCSPISGHRSVSWYQQTPGQGLQFLFEYFSETQRNKGNFPGRFSGRQFSNSRSEMNVSTLELGDSALYLCASSWGANYGYTFGSGTRLTVV.

About this clone: Different DNA sequences within this sample yield the same CDR3. The J gene is TRBJ2-2, the V gene TRBV7-2; D gene uncertain. The germline gives CDR1 SGHTA, CDR2 FQGNSA. CDR3 length equals 13 residues. V was pared by 2 bases and J by 6 bases, with 7 bases between. Here the CDR3 DNA reads TGTGCCAGCAGCTTACCGCCGGCCGGGGAGCTGTTTTTT. As protein: CASSLPPAGELFF.

This chain links TRBV6-6 with TRBJ2-7; 9 nucleotides align to TRBD1. Unmatched junction bases numbered 14, after V lost 5 bases and J lost 6 bases. Germline lookup yields CDR1 MNHNY and CDR2 SVGAGI (reference sequence). This CDR3 comprises 16 residues. The CDR3 reads CASSQTLGQGGGEQYF. DNA of the CDR3: TGTGCCAGCAGTCAGACACTGGGACAGGGCGGGGGCGAGCAGTACTTC.

In nucleotides, the CDR3 is TGTGCCAGCAGCTTAGACGGGGAGACCCAGTACTTC. Translated: CASSLDGETQYF. The genes are TRBV7-2 and TRBJ2-5, with D hard to call. V was clipped by 1 base and J by 5 bases, with 5 bases between them. Germline assignment: CDR1 SGHTA and CDR2 FQGNSA. The CDR3 is 12 residues long.

Concerning this clone itself: A read error may produce the germline difference seen at one junction end. The chain joins TRBV27 to TRBJ2-1; D ambiguous. Germline assignment: CDR1 MNHEY and CDR2 SMNVEV (reference sequence). This CDR3 has 13 residues. The CDR3 spells CAGSLSPPAEQFF. The CDR3 coding sequence is TGTGCCGGCAGTTTAAGCCCCCCCGCTGAGCAGTTCTTC.

This clone has more than one count but fewer than ten. The genes are TRBV19 and TRBJ2-7; D unresolved. From germline, CDR1 is LNHDA and CDR2 SQIVND (reference sequence). CDR3 length: 12 amino acids. Trimming removed 3 bases from V and 6 bases from J, with 9 bases in between. The chain's CDR3 is CASSISRFEQYF. CDR3 DNA sequence: TGTGCCAGTAGTATCTCCCGTTTCGAGCAGTACTTC.

The chain carries TRBV28 and TRBJ2-1, with a possible D match to TRBD1 (6 bases). CDR1 is MDHEN, CDR2 SYDVKM, per germline. The CDR3 length is 16 residues. V dropped 5 bases and J dropped 6 bases, with 20 bases sitting between them. Written as DNA, the CDR3 is TGTGCCAGCAGTAGCCCCGGGACAATCCATGTCAATGAGCAGTTCTTC. The encoded protein is CASSSPGTIHVNEQFF.

This clone was detected only once. The V and J genes are TRBV19 and TRBJ2-3; the D gene is possibly TRBD2 (7 bases). The germline gives CDR1 LNHDA, CDR2 SQIVND (reference sequence). The CDR3 has 17 residues. Deletions cut 7 bases from V and 0 bases from J, with 20 bases between. The CDR3 DNA is TGTGCCAGTACCTCCCGCCTCGGGGGGCTAAGCACAGATACGCAGTATTTT. Translated: CASTSRLGGLSTDTQYF. Combining the CDR3 with reference TRBV19 and TRBJ2-3 gives the whole variable domain DGGITQSPKYLFRKEGQNVTLSCEQNLNHDAMYWYRQDPGQGLRLIYYSQIVNDFQKGDIAEGYSVSREKKESFPLTVTSAQKNPTAFYLCASTSRLGGLSTDTQYFGPGTRLTVL.

This clone has more than one count but fewer than ten. The chain combines TRBV7-2 with TRBJ2-5; D is perhaps TRBD2 (7 bases). This CDR3 spans 18 amino acids. In germline, CDR1 is SGHTA, CDR2 FQGNSA. The ends were cut back, 5 bases at V and 6 bases at J, with 28 bases in the middle. The CDR3, as DNA: TGTGCCAGCAGCCCCGGGGATAGGCGGGGGCCCGTCAGGAAGACCCAGTACTTC. This gives the protein CASSPGDRRGPVRKTQYF.

This clone appeared a single time. This sequence joins TRBV5-1 and TRBJ2-7, with TRBD1 as a possible D gene (5 bases). Trimming removed 3 bases at V and 5 bases at J, with 15 bases between. Looked up from germline, CDR1 is SGHRS and CDR2 is YFSETQ. CDR3 length: 14 amino acids. CDR3 amino acids: CASSSNSQDHEQYF. CDR3 DNA: TGCGCCAGCAGCTCCAATTCACAGGACCACGAGCAGTACTTC.

The gene calls are TRBV7-9 and TRBJ2-3, with D perhaps matching TRBD1 (6 bases). Trimming took off 6 bases at V and 2 bases at J, with 15 bases between the two ends. This CDR3 is 15 amino acids long. Germline V gene lookup returns CDR1 SEHNR and CDR2 FQNEAQ (reference sequence). DNA of the CDR3: TGTGCCAGCAGTTCCCGGACAGAATACACAGATACGCAGTATTTT. This codes for CASSSRTEYTDTQYF.

This clone was observed a single time. This chain joins TRBV7-9 and TRBJ2-5; 11 bases fit TRBD2. This CDR3 has 16 residues. V shed 5 bases, J shed 3 bases, and the junction held 8 bases outside the gene matches. Germline V CDR1 and CDR2: SEHNR, FQNEAQ (reference sequence). Here the CDR3 DNA reads TGTGCCAGCAGCCCACTAGCGGGAGAGGAAGAAGAGACCCAGTACTTC. Protein: CASSPLAGEEEETQYF.

This clone was counted between two and nine times. V is TRBV5-4 and J is TRBJ1-1, with a possible D match to TRBD1 (5 bases). The CDR3 consists of 13 residues. The ends were cut back, 4 bases at V and 1 base at J, with 8 bases in the middle. The germline CDR1 and CDR2 sequences are SGHNT and YYREEE (reference sequence). CDR3 nucleotide sequence: TGTGCCAGCAGCGGGGGGAAGAACACTGAAGCTTTCTTT. Protein sequence: CASSGGKNTEAFF.

J is TRBJ1-1 and V is TRBV27, with 7 bases matching TRBD1. This CDR3 region has 13 residues. Germline assignment: CDR1 MNHEY and CDR2 SMNVEV (reference sequence). J was trimmed by 1 base and V by 5 bases; bases with no gene match: 1. CDR3 nucleotides: TGTGCCAGCAGTCCAGGGGGGAACACTGAAGCTTTCTTT. Encoded protein: CASSPGGNTEAFF.

The gene calls are TRBV19 and TRBJ2-2; 7 positions match TRBD1. V shed 5 bases and J 1 base; nucleotides not matched to a gene: 7. This CDR3 has 16 amino acids. Germline V gives CDR1 LNHDA, CDR2 SQIVND (reference sequence). This chain's CDR3 is CASSVQGVLNTGELFF. The CDR3 nucleotides are TGTGCCAGTAGTGTTCAGGGGGTCCTGAACACCGGGGAGCTGTTTTTT.

The V and J genes are TRBV9 and TRBJ2-7; possibly TRBD1 for D (6 bases). The V gene lost 1 base and the J gene lost 3 bases, with 14 bases spanning the gap. CDR3 length: 15 residues. Looked up from germline, CDR1 is SGDLS and CDR2 is YYNGEE. Here the CDR3 reads CASSVRPGQFYEQYF. The CDR3 nucleotides are TGTGCCAGCAGCGTACGGCCGGGACAATTCTACGAGCAGTACTTC.

Only one count was recorded for this clone. V gene TRBV2 combines with J gene TRBJ1-3, with D perhaps matching TRBD1 (6 bases). Germline V gives CDR1 SNHLY, CDR2 FYNNEI. V was pared by 8 bases and J by 0 bases, with 14 bases between. This CDR3 region has 15 residues. The DNA for the CDR3 is TGTGCCAGCGAACCGGGACACCTCTCTGGAAACACCATATATTTT. This encodes CASEPGHLSGNTIYF.